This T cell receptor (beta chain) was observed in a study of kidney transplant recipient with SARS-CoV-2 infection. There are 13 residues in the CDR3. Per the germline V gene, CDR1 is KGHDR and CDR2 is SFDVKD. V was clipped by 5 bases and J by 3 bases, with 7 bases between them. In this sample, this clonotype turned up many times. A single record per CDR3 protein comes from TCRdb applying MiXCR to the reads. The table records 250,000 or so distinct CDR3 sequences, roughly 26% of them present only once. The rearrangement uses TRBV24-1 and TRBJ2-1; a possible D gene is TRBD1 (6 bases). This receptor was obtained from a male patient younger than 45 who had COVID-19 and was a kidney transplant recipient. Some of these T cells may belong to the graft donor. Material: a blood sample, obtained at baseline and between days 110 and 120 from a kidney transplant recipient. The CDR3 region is CATSARGYNEQFF. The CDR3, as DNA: TGTGCCACCAGTGCCAGGGGCTACAATGAGCAGTTCTTC.